The T cell receptor beta chain described here comes from a study of CD8 T cells in ankylosing spondylitis (dated by TCRdb to about 2017). General notes on the study: The study set out to find disease-linked TCR variants by profiling T cell receptor beta repertoires in ankylosing spondylitis patients and healthy donors. In total, the full study cohort was made up of nearly 110 healthy donors and roughly 27 ankylosing spondylitis patients. Peripheral blood was sampled, and synovial fluid was also collected from ankylosing spondylitis patients.

This clonotype was seen many times. There is no known antigen for this receptor. No base qualities exist here, and no much larger clone lies one base off it. Data came from an Illumina HiSeq 2500. Quantitative 5'-RACE with molecular barcodes was used to prepare TCR beta libraries. In the original analysis: Disease-linked TCR variants were identified with a new computational method built on a probabilistic model of VDJ rearrangement. TCRdb ran its own pipeline on the public reads, namely fastp trimming at Q25 and MiXCR clone calling, and kept in-frame beta chains. Rows with one shared CDR3 protein collapse into an entry with the most common genes and DNA. These V and J calls derive from TCRdb rather than the authors' analysis. In all, the sample holds roughly 230,000 distinct CDR3 sequences, and 8% to 9% of those were seen once. The ten largest account for around 4.9% of the sample. The cysteine opens and the phenylalanine closes a CDR3 of 16 amino acids. Only the CDR3 region is kept as DNA, spanning 48 bases read in frame from base 1. CDR1 and CDR2 were assigned from the germline V gene (reference sequence) as PRHDT and FYEKMQ. V sheds 4 bases and J sheds 10 bases, leaving 23 bases between their ends.

Broader findings and caveats from the paper: Some motif variants were previously reported in synovial fluid and blood of reactive arthritis patients, suggesting common disease-initiation mechanisms. A TCR beta motif of several highly homologous amino acid variants appeared characteristic of blood from ankylosing spondylitis patients. The disease-linked clones were reported to be significantly enriched in matched synovial fluid samples from ankylosing spondylitis patients. The disease-linked clones had a CD8+ phenotype and were found at relatively low frequencies in peripheral blood.

This receptor was identified in a female donor with ankylosing spondylitis or in good health (not recorded which). The chain was built from TRBV13 and TRBJ2-1, and possibly TRBD2, on 6 matching bases. Input material: blood, either unsorted or a sorted T cell fraction (not recorded which). The sequenced DNA: TGTGCCAGCAGCTCAAAAAGCCGAAGACTAGTCGAGGAGCAGTTCTTC. It translates to CASSSKSRRLVEEQFF.